This T cell receptor (beta chain) was recorded in a study of response to subunit inactivated influenza vaccine. The CDR3 loop spans 12 amino acids. Deletions cut 5 bases from V and 14 bases from J, with 15 bases between. Germline V gene data show CDR1 as MDHEN and CDR2 as SYDVKM. One entry per CDR3 protein results from TCRdb running MiXCR on the RT-PCR reads. The table lists around 650,000 distinct CDR3 sequences, 15% to 19% of them singletons. The chain has TRBV28 and TRBJ1-4; D possibly corresponds to TRBD1 (5 bases). This specimen consisted of PBMCs from blood, obtained less than 13 days after vaccination. The TCR was taken from a man aged 45-65 years who received an inactivated influenza vaccine. The CDR3 reads CASSRTGQRLFF. CDR3 sequence (DNA): TGTGCCAGCAGTCGTACCGGACAACGGCTGTTTTTT.